This T cell receptor (beta chain) was observed in a study of early T cells in non-severe SARS-CoV-2 infection. Findings and caveats of the study: The VDJdb matching leaned toward anti-spike CD8 responses and overlooked private and CD4 specificities.

TCRdb redid the calling of the 5' RACE reads with MiXCR, one entry per CDR3 protein. The table lists roughly 88,000 distinct CDR3 sequences, less than 15% of them singletons. This clonotype was seen ten or more times. Antigen: not known. The germline V gene encodes CDR1 DFQATT and CDR2 SNEGSKA (reference sequence). V was clipped by 3 bases and J by 4 bases, with 12 bases between them. CDR3 length: 13 amino acids. The sample was whole blood. The chain joins TRBV20-1 to TRBJ1-2; no definite D call. The receptor comes from an adult who was a healthcare worker with PCR-confirmed SARS-CoV-2 infection or an uninfected control (not recorded which). The CDR3 region is CSASSVNPYGYTF. Here the CDR3 DNA reads TGCAGTGCTAGTTCGGTTAATCCCTATGGCTACACCTTC.